The T cell receptor (beta chain) described here comes from a study of OX40 agonist ivuxolimab in advanced cancers. Study background: Ivuxolimab doses were 0.01, 0.1, 0.3, 1.5, 3 or 10 mg/kg every 2 weeks. Three partial responders included one hepatocellular carcinoma patient and two cutaneous melanoma patients.

If patients had autoimmune disease history or systemic immunosuppression, they were excluded. Germline CDR1 reads MDHEN; CDR2 reads SYDVKM. V gave up 5 bases and J gave up 0 bases; unmatched junction bases: 8. The length of the CDR3 is 16 residues. The method was immunoSEQ multiplex PCR; TCRdb's version includes in-frame clones alone and lacks a portion of them. Seen here are 7,000 to 9,000 clones, about 88% observed once, and the top ten hold 15% to 20%. The chain employs TRBV28 and TRBJ1-1; TRBD1 matches 8 bases. Sequencing used CD4+ or CD8+ T cells sorted from blood, obtained in a trial of the OX40 agonist ivuxolimab. The receptor comes from an adult with an advanced solid tumor such as melanoma, head and neck, liver or kidney cancer. CDR3 amino acids: CASSPSWTGMNTEAFF. DNA for the CDR3: TGTGCCAGCAGTCCCTCCTGGACAGGGATGAACACTGAAGCTTTCTTT. The full variable domain, rest sourced from reference TRBV28 and TRBJ1-1, is DVKVTQSSRYLVKRTGEKVFLECVQDMDHENMFWYRQDPGLGLRLIYFSYDVKMKEKGDIPEGYSVSREKKERFSLILESASTNQTSMYLCASSPSWTGMNTEAFFGQGTRLTVV.